This T cell receptor (beta chain) came from a study of OX40 agonist ivuxolimab in advanced cancers. About the study: The dose-escalation cohort had hepatocellular carcinoma, melanoma, renal cell or head and neck cancer. Three partial responders included one hepatocellular carcinoma patient and two cutaneous melanoma patients.

The germline V gene has CDR1 LGHNT and CDR2 FRNRAP. Deletions cut 0 bases from V and 0 bases from J, with 9 bases between. The CDR3 sequence is 15 residues long. Study-level points and caveats: Expanded clones were, on average, more numerous in CD8+ T cells than in CD4+.

Exclusion applied to patients with autoimmune disease history or systemic immunosuppression. The assay was immunoSEQ multiplex PCR, and TCRdb's table has in-frame clones only and misses some. The data contain about 16,000 clones, just under 85% of them singletons. A remark on this clone: The antigen remains unidentified.

The sequence was collected from an adult with an advanced solid tumor such as melanoma, head and neck, liver or kidney cancer. The V and J genes are TRBV12-5 and TRBJ2-7; no firm D call. The input for sequencing was CD4+ or CD8+ T cells sorted from blood, taken in a trial of the OX40 agonist ivuxolimab. CDR3: CASGLVRSYSYEQYF. The CDR3 bases are TGTGCTAGTGGTTTGGTACGAAGTTACTCCTACGAGCAGTACTTC.